One T cell receptor (beta chain) is described in this entry. The antigen is unknown. The treatment was: roughly 18 received Ad26.COV2.S at low or high dose, single or two shots; roughly five received placebo; per-sample allocation not given. Following the first vaccine or placebo injection, samples were taken on day 63. This CDR3 has 15 residues. Germline V gene lookup returns CDR1 SNHLY and CDR2 FYNNEI. V lost 6 bases to trimming and J lost 0 bases; unmatched junction nucleotides: 7. This record belongs to a study of Ad26.COV2.S vaccination and SARS-CoV-2 variants. In the study overall: Ad26.COV2.S given intramuscularly, once or twice 56 days apart. Study outcomes and limitations: The study found higher spike-specific TCR breadth in vaccine than placebo recipients. A substantial breadth of spike-specific CD8+ and CD4+ T cell responses after vaccination has been reported.

This table comes from immunoSEQ multiplex PCR, and its TCRdb copy is limited to in-frame clones, with some not included. In the table there are about 320,000 clones, around four fifths of which are singletons. The input for sequencing was peripheral blood, taken in a trial of Ad26.COV2.S vaccine versus placebo. The TCR comes from a person aged 18-60 years who received the Ad26.COV2.S COVID-19 vaccine or a placebo. The chain links TRBV2 to TRBJ1-1; 7 nucleotides match TRBD1. CDR3 coding DNA: TGTGCCAGCAGGACAGGGTTGATCGTGAACACTGAAGCTTTCTTT. Translation: CASRTGLIVNTEAFF.